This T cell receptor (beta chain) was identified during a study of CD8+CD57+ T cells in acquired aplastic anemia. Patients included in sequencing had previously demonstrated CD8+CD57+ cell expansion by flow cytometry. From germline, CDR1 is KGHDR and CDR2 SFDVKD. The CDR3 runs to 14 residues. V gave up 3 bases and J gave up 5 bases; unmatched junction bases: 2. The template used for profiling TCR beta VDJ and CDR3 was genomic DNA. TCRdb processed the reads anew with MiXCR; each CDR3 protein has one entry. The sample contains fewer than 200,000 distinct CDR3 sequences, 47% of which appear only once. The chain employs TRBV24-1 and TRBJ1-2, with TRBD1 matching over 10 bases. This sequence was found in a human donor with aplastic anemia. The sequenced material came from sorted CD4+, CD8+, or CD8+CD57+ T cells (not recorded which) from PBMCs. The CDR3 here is CATSDGQGVYGYTF. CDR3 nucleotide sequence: TGTGCCACCAGTGATGGACAGGGGGTTTATGGCTACACCTTC.